The 32 T cell receptor beta chains given below trace back to one sample, sequenced in a study of blood T cell repertoires in COVID-19. Assay used: immunoSEQ multiplex PCR; TCRdb lists only in-frame clones, some missing. The table records 350,000 or so clones, about 92% of them present only once. The specimen sequenced was peripheral blood. The receptors originated from a woman aged 55-70 years with COVID-19, enrolled during active disease.

V is TRBV5-1 and J is TRBJ2-7; tentatively, D is TRBD1 (5 bases). Germline CDR1 and CDR2: SGHRS and YFSETQ. Between the trimmed V and J ends, which lost 1 base and 3 bases, there was a span of 8 bases. This CDR3 contains 13 residues. The CDR3 protein is CASSLTDSYEQYF. Here the CDR3 DNA reads TGCGCCAGCAGCTTGACAGACAGCTACGAGCAGTACTTC. Combining the CDR3 with reference TRBV5-1 and TRBJ2-7 gives the whole variable domain KAGVTQTPRYLIKTRGQQVTLSCSPISGHRSVSWYQQTPGQGLQFLFEYFSETQRNKGNFPGRFSGRQFSNSRSEMNVSTLELGDSALYLCASSLTDSYEQYFGPGTRLTVT.

The CDR3 region is CASSLDRVNTEAFF. The CDR3 DNA follows: TGTGCCAGCAGCTTAGATCGGGTGAACACTGAAGCTTTCTTT. The rearrangement joins TRBV11-2 to TRBJ1-1, with unresolved D. Trimming took off 0 bases at V and 0 bases at J, with 5 bases between the two ends. This CDR3 is built from 14 residues. Germline V gene lookup returns CDR1 SGHAT and CDR2 FQNNGV. Looking up the rest from reference TRBV11-2 and TRBJ1-1 gives the full variable domain: EAGVAQSPRYKIIEKRQSVAFWCNPISGHATLYWYQQILGQGPKLLIQFQNNGVVDDSQLPKDRFSAERLKGVDSTLKIQPAKLEDSAVYLCASSLDRVNTEAFFGQGTRLTVV.

CDR3: CASSPQVPGDSEAFF. CDR3 DNA sequence: TGCGCCAGCAGCCCACAGGTCCCAGGGGATTCTGAAGCTTTCTTT. This sequence joins TRBV5-1 and TRBJ1-1, with TRBD1 as a possible D gene (6 bases). Germline V gene sequence: CDR1 SGHRS, CDR2 YFSETQ. This CDR3 has 15 amino acids. V lost 4 bases and J 6 bases, leaving 19 bases between the germline ends.

The J gene is TRBJ1-1, the V gene TRBV19, with TRBD1 matching over 7 bases. V shed 6 bases and J 2 bases; nucleotides not matched to a gene: 9. CDR3 length equals 15 residues. Germline V gene data show CDR1 as LNHDA and CDR2 as SQIVND (reference sequence). CDR3 sequence (DNA): TGTGCCAGTAGCAGAGGGGACAGCCTAAACACTGAAGCTTTCTTT. As protein: CASSRGDSLNTEAFF. Filled out from reference TRBV19 and TRBJ1-1, the complete variable domain reads DGGITQSPKYLFRKEGQNVTLSCEQNLNHDAMYWYRQDPGQGLRLIYYSQIVNDFQKGDIAEGYSVSREKKESFPLTVTSAQKNPTAFYLCASSRGDSLNTEAFFGQGTRLTVV.

This chain links TRBV7-2 with TRBJ1-5, with D possibly being TRBD1 (6 bases). The CDR3 has 13 residues. V lost 3 bases and J 5 bases, leaving 8 bases between the germline ends. Germline CDR1 is SGHTA and CDR2 is FQGNSA. CDR3 region: CASSLDSHQPQHF. CDR3 nucleotide sequence: TGTGCCAGCAGCTTGGACAGTCATCAGCCCCAGCATTTT.

This clone was seen only once. The chain links TRBV19 to TRBJ1-1; no definite D call. The germline CDR1 and CDR2 sequences are LNHDA and SQIVND (reference sequence). Trimming took 4 bases from V and 1 from J, leaving 13 bases between them. CDR3 length: 15 residues. DNA for the CDR3: TGTGCCAGTAGTACCACCCCAACCGGGAACACTGAAGCTTTCTTT. As protein: CASSTTPTGNTEAFF. Full variable domain (missing parts from reference TRBV19 and TRBJ1-1): DGGITQSPKYLFRKEGQNVTLSCEQNLNHDAMYWYRQDPGQGLRLIYYSQIVNDFQKGDIAEGYSVSREKKESFPLTVTSAQKNPTAFYLCASSTTPTGNTEAFFGQGTRLTVV.

This chain uses TRBV9 with TRBJ1-3; a possible D gene is TRBD1 (6 bases). Deletions cut 0 bases from V and 2 bases from J, with 9 bases between. CDR1 SGDLS and CDR2 YYNGEE come from the germline V gene. The CDR3 consists of 15 residues. The CDR3 reads CASSVEGGTGNTIYF. CDR3 DNA sequence: TGTGCCAGCAGCGTAGAAGGGGGAACTGGAAACACCATATATTTT.

This rearrangement joins TRBV7-7 to TRBJ2-2, with no clear D. CDR1 is SSHAT and CDR2 is FNYEAQ in the germline V gene (reference sequence). CDR3 length: 12 residues. Deletions cut 3 bases from V and 7 bases from J, with 6 bases between. The CDR3 loop reads CASSFFGGELFF. CDR3 nucleotides: TGTGCCAGCAGCTTTTTCGGCGGGGAGCTGTTTTTT.

V gene TRBV5-8 combines with J gene TRBJ2-1; 7 bases agree with TRBD2. J was trimmed by 8 bases and V by 1 base; bases with no gene match: 6. Germline V gene sequence: CDR1 SGHTS, CDR2 YDEGEE. The CDR3 is 14 amino acids. The CDR3 reads CASSLWGGKDEQFF. In DNA form, the CDR3 reads TGTGCCAGCAGCTTGTGGGGAGGGAAGGATGAGCAGTTCTTC.

The rearrangement links TRBV4-1 to TRBJ1-1; a possible D gene is TRBD1 (5 bases). This CDR3 has 12 amino acids. Trimming cost V 7 bases and J 11 bases, with 17 bases left between them. Germline-derived CDR1 and CDR2 are MGHRA and YSYEKL. In DNA form, the CDR3 reads TGCGCCAGCACCGGGGGTTTAGGCGCGGCTTTCTTT. This translates into CASTGGLGAAFF.

This clone was seen once. The CDR3 coding sequence is TGTGCCAGCAGCTTAGGAGACCGACAGAAGAACACTGAAGCTTTCTTT. It yields the protein CASSLGDRQKNTEAFF. This rearrangement joins TRBV11-2 to TRBJ1-1, with D maybe TRBD1 (5 bases). Germline CDR1 is SGHAT and CDR2 is FQNNGV. V was pared by 1 base and J by 1 base, with 13 bases between. CDR3 size: 16 residues. Full variable domain (rest looked up from reference TRBV11-2 and TRBJ1-1): EAGVAQSPRYKIIEKRQSVAFWCNPISGHATLYWYQQILGQGPKLLIQFQNNGVVDDSQLPKDRFSAERLKGVDSTLKIQPAKLEDSAVYLCASSLGDRQKNTEAFFGQGTRLTVV.

This chain links TRBV2 with TRBJ1-5; the D is unclear. The germline V and J ends were trimmed by 5 bases and 4 bases, with 12 bases remaining between them. This CDR3 contains 14 residues. Germline assignment: CDR1 SNHLY and CDR2 FYNNEI. As DNA, the CDR3 is TGTGCCAGCAGTTTGGAGGGAGGGAATCAGCCCCAGCATTTT. This translates into CASSLEGGNQPQHF.

The chain employs TRBV2 and TRBJ2-7; D is possibly TRBD2 (7 bases). The CDR3 runs 13 residues. Trimming pared 8 bases from V and 2 bases from J, leaving 13 bases between. The germline V gene has CDR1 SNHLY and CDR2 FYNNEI. The CDR3 DNA follows: TGTGCCAGCGGGGGGGGCACTACCTACGAGCAGTACTTC. Its translation is CASGGGTTYEQYF.

The V and J genes are TRBV27 and TRBJ2-4, with D maybe TRBD1 (6 bases). Per the germline V gene, CDR1 is MNHEY and CDR2 is SMNVEV (reference sequence). Trimming shortened V by 6 bases and J by 1 base, and 16 bases separated the two germline ends. CDR3 length equals 16 residues. CDR3 amino acids: CASRPTGLRAKNIQYF. In DNA, the CDR3 is TGTGCCAGCAGGCCTACAGGGTTGAGGGCCAAAAACATTCAGTACTTC.

The V call is TRBV7-2, the J call TRBJ1-4; 7 nucleotides match TRBD1. The CDR3 length is 14 residues. Germline V gene sequence: CDR1 SGHTA, CDR2 FQGNSA. The J segment lost 7 bases and the V segment lost 5 bases, leaving 7 bases of the junction unmatched. The chain's CDR3 is CASSTDRISEKLFF. The CDR3, as DNA: TGTGCCAGCAGCACGGACAGGATTAGTGAAAAACTGTTTTTT.

This clone was counted once. V usage is TRBV9 and J usage is TRBJ1-2, with 8 positions matching TRBD1. The CDR3 contains 18 residues. V lost 0 bases to trimming and J lost 6 bases; unmatched junction nucleotides: 16. Germline V gene data show CDR1 as SGDLS and CDR2 as YYNGEE. The CDR3 nucleotides are TGTGCCAGCAGCGTAGTAGGATCGACAGGGGCTCTGCTTAATGGCTACACCTTC. Translated: CASSVVGSTGALLNGYTF.

The V and J genes are TRBV9 and TRBJ2-2, with unresolved D. Germline V gene sequence: CDR1 SGDLS, CDR2 YYNGEE. The CDR3 is 13 residues long. Trimming cost V 2 bases and J 3 bases, with 5 bases left between them. The CDR3 loop reads CASSVSYTGELFF. In DNA, the CDR3 is TGTGCCAGCAGCGTCTCTTACACCGGGGAGCTGTTTTTT.

The chain links TRBV4-2 to TRBJ2-7, with 8 nucleotides matching TRBD1. The CDR3 spans 14 residues. The germline gives CDR1 LGHNA, CDR2 YNFKEQ. V gave up 4 bases and J gave up 3 bases; unmatched junction bases: 5. The CDR3 DNA sequence: TGTGCCAGCAGCCCAGACAGGGGACGCTACGAGCAGTACTTC. It codes for CASSPDRGRYEQYF.

The CDR3 here is CASSFGLSGANVLTF. The CDR3 DNA follows: TGTGCCAGCAGTTTTGGACTATCTGGGGCCAACGTCCTGACTTTC. This chain links TRBV11-1 with TRBJ2-6; D may be TRBD2 (6 bases). Germline CDR1 and CDR2: SGHAT and FQDESV (reference sequence). The germline V and J ends were trimmed by 6 bases and 1 base, with 10 bases remaining between them. CDR3 size: 15 residues.

The rearrangement uses TRBV19 and TRBJ2-1; 13 positions agree with TRBD2. Germline V gene data show CDR1 as LNHDA and CDR2 as SQIVND (reference sequence). Losses at the gene ends were 4 bases for V and 4 bases for J; bases not matched to a gene: 1. The CDR3 consists of 15 residues. Written as DNA, the CDR3 is TGTGCCAGTAGTAAACTAGCGGGGGGGTACAATGAGCAGTTCTTC. Amino acids: CASSKLAGGYNEQFF.

This clone was counted a single time. This chain connects TRBV5-1 to TRBJ2-2, with D hard to call. The CDR3 totals 15 residues. Germline values: CDR1 SGHRS, CDR2 YFSETQ. V was pared by 4 bases and J by 0 bases, with 10 bases between. The CDR3 protein is CASSRPDTNTGELFF. The CDR3, as DNA: TGCGCCAGCAGCCGCCCTGACACGAACACCGGGGAGCTGTTTTTT. Filled out from reference TRBV5-1 and TRBJ2-2, the complete variable domain reads KAGVTQTPRYLIKTRGQQVTLSCSPISGHRSVSWYQQTPGQGLQFLFEYFSETQRNKGNFPGRFSGRQFSNSRSEMNVSTLELGDSALYLCASSRPDTNTGELFFGEGSRLTVL.

The table lists this clone with a count of one. The rearrangement uses TRBV21-1 and TRBJ1-5; the D call TRBD1 from the table was never checked on the DNA. TRBV21-1 is described as a pseudogene. This CDR3 is 17 amino acids long. CDR3 residues: CASSKEGTGVRNQPQHF. Written as DNA, the CDR3 is TGTGCCAGCAGCAAAGAAGGGACAGGGGTTCGAAATCAGCCCCAGCATTTT.

The chain joins TRBV6-2 or TRBV6-3 to TRBJ1-1; weak D call: TRBD1 (5 bases). V lost 0 bases, J lost 3 bases, and 17 bases lay in between. CDR1 and CDR2 (germline): MNHEY, SVGEGT. This CDR3 contains 17 residues. CDR3 protein: CASSYSTFRGKDTEAFF. The CDR3 coding sequence is TGTGCCAGCAGTTACTCGACTTTCCGGGGGAAGGACACTGAAGCTTTCTTT.

V gene TRBV4-1 combines with J gene TRBJ2-5, with TRBD1 identical over 8 bases. The CDR3 consists of 17 residues. V shed 2 bases and J 1 base; nucleotides not matched to a gene: 9. Germline V CDR1 and CDR2: MGHRA, YSYEKL. The CDR3 DNA follows: TGCGCCAGCAGCCAAACCAGGACAGGGCTGACCCAAGAGACCCAGTACTTC. Its protein is CASSQTRTGLTQETQYF.

This chain connects TRBV12-3 or TRBV12-4 to TRBJ1-2; maybe TRBD1 (5 bases). The V end lost 1 base, the J end lost 3 bases, and 6 bases lay between the germline ends. The CDR3 sequence is 13 residues long. The chain's CDR3 is CASSLEGYYGYTF. Written as DNA, the CDR3 is TGTGCCAGCAGTTTAGAGGGGTACTATGGCTACACCTTC.

This chain uses TRBV5-1 with TRBJ2-3; 8 bases align to TRBD2. Trimming at V came to 3 bases and at J to 6 bases, leaving 12 bases not matched to a gene. The germline CDR1 and CDR2 sequences are SGHRS and YFSETQ. There are 16 residues in the CDR3. The CDR3 sequence: CASSYQWGGGSDTQYF. In DNA, the CDR3 is TGCGCCAGCAGCTACCAATGGGGCGGGGGGTCGGATACGCAGTATTTT.

The chain recombines TRBV19 with TRBJ1-6; 10 positions match TRBD1. CDR3 length: 15 residues. Unmatched junction bases numbered 4, after V lost 4 bases and J lost 7 bases. The germline gives CDR1 LNHDA, CDR2 SQIVND (reference sequence). The CDR3 is CASSTPGQGNSPLHF. The CDR3 bases are TGTGCCAGTAGTACGCCGGGACAGGGGAATTCACCCCTCCACTTT.

The genes are TRBV6-5 and TRBJ2-2; TRBD1 agrees at 8 bases. There are 15 residues in the CDR3. V was clipped by 6 bases and J by 0 bases; unmatched bases: 3. CDR1 is MNHEY, CDR2 SVGAGI, per germline. The CDR3 loop reads CASRRTGTNTGELFF. The CDR3 DNA reads TGTGCCAGCAGAAGGACAGGGACGAACACCGGGGAGCTGTTTTTT.

This clone appeared a single time. The J gene is TRBJ1-2, the V gene TRBV18; a weak D match, TRBD1 (6 bases). Germline V gives CDR1 KGHSH, CDR2 LQKENI. The CDR3 length is 16 residues. The V and J ends lost 0 bases and 0 bases respectively, with 11 bases between them. The CDR3 DNA reads as TGTGCCAGCTCACCACCGCTCGGGGACACTAACTATGGCTACACCTTC. Protein product: CASSPPLGDTNYGYTF.

This chain links TRBV6-1 with TRBJ1-1, with 10 nucleotides matching TRBD1. In germline, CDR1 is MNHNS, CDR2 SASEGT. The CDR3 consists of 17 residues. V shed 1 base and J 4 bases; nucleotides not matched to a gene: 9. The CDR3 nucleotides are TGTGCCAGCAGTGAAGTAGGGCCGGGACAGGGGATCACTGAAGCTTTCTTT. It encodes CASSEVGPGQGITEAFF.

This clone was counted only a few times. The chain has TRBV29-1 and TRBJ1-1; D might be TRBD1 (6 bases). Germline loops: CDR1 SQVTM, CDR2 ANQGSEA. This CDR3 region has 14 residues. V was clipped by 8 bases and J by 6 bases, with 22 bases between them. The CDR3 spells CSPESAGDLSEAFF. The CDR3 DNA sequence: TGCAGCCCGGAGTCAGCAGGGGATCTGTCTGAAGCTTTCTTT.

The V and J genes are TRBV6-1 and TRBJ1-2; weak D call: TRBD1 (5 bases). The V gene's germline CDR1 is MNHNS and CDR2 SASEGT. This CDR3 comprises 14 residues. V gave up 3 bases and J gave up 4 bases, with 12 bases separating them. For the CDR3, the DNA is TGTGCCAGCAGTGAGCCAGGGTGGACCTATGGCTACACCTTC. It specifies CASSEPGWTYGYTF.